Listed here are 32 T cell receptor beta chains from one sample, sequenced in a study of T cell repertoires in cytomegalovirus infection (dated by TCRdb to between 2017 and 2020). The instrument given in TCRdb is Illumina HiSeq 1500. The public reads were run again by TCRdb, first through fastp at Q25 and then through MiXCR, and only productive beta chains were kept. Each entry is one CDR3 protein sequence, shown with its most common DNA and genes. This sample gives about 740,000 distinct CDR3 sequences in total; less than 40% of them show up just once. Under 3% of the sample comes from the top ten. Specimen: PBMCs. Source of these receptors: a human donor in good health (CMV status not recorded). Some clones in this sample may be carry-over from other donors' samples.

The gene calls are TRBV7-6 and TRBJ2-1; 7 bases agree with TRBD1. Germline-derived CDR1 and CDR2 are SGHVS and FNYEAQ. This CDR3 contains 14 residues. V trimming: 4 bases; J trimming: 12 bases; junction bases outside the gene matches: 12. The chain's CDR3 is CASSSLKVQGRQFF. The CDR3 coding sequence is TGTGCCAGCAGCTCGCTTAAGGTACAGGGGAGGCAGTTCTTC.

This clonotype was counted between two and nine times. V and J are TRBV19 and TRBJ2-4, with 14 bases that match TRBD2. Unmatched junction bases numbered 10, after V lost 6 bases and J lost 6 bases. This CDR3 spans 17 amino acids. CDR1 LNHDA and CDR2 SQIVND come from the germline V gene (reference sequence). CDR3 sequence: CASRTGTSGRRGNIQYF. CDR3 in DNA: TGTGCCAGTAGAACCGGGACTAGCGGGAGAAGGGGAAACATTCAGTACTTC. The full variable domain, with the rest looked up from reference TRBV19 and TRBJ2-4, is DGGITQSPKYLFRKEGQNVTLSCEQNLNHDAMYWYRQDPGQGLRLIYYSQIVNDFQKGDIAEGYSVSREKKESFPLTVTSAQKNPTAFYLCASRTGTSGRRGNIQYFGAGTRLSVL.

The chain employs TRBV28 and TRBJ2-1, with TRBD1 matching over 10 bases. The CDR3 has 15 amino acids. Germline V CDR1 and CDR2: MDHEN, SYDVKM. The V segment lost 5 bases and the J segment 5 bases; nucleotides outside the gene matches: 6. In nucleotides, the CDR3 is TGTGCCAGCAGTCTAAATGGACAGGGGGACAATGAGCAGTTCTTC. Translation: CASSLNGQGDNEQFF. Together with reference TRBV28 and TRBJ2-1, the CDR3 gives the full variable domain: DVKVTQSSRYLVKRTGEKVFLECVQDMDHENMFWYRQDPGLGLRLIYFSYDVKMKEKGDIPEGYSVSREKKERFSLILESASTNQTSMYLCASSLNGQGDNEQFFGPGTRLTVL.

This clonotype showed up many times. The rearrangement joins TRBV6-1 to TRBJ2-7, with D perhaps TRBD1 (6 bases). CDR1 and CDR2 from the germline V gene are MNHNS and SASEGT. The CDR3 spans 11 residues. The ends were cut back, 5 bases at V and 9 bases at J, with 11 bases in the middle. CDR3 in amino acids: CASSFKDRQYF. CDR3 bases: TGTGCCAGCAGTTTTAAGGACAGGCAGTACTTC.

This clonotype has at least ten counts. This rearrangement joins TRBV28 to TRBJ2-6; 7 positions agree with TRBD1. The CDR3 spans 16 residues. Germline V gene lookup returns CDR1 MDHEN and CDR2 SYDVKM. V lost 6 bases, J lost 0 bases, and 5 bases stayed unmatched. CDR3 in DNA: TGTGCCAGCAGCACGGGGACAGTCTCTGGGGCCAACGTCCTGACTTTC. Residues: CASSTGTVSGANVLTF.

The genes are TRBV2 and TRBJ1-1, with unresolved D. The CDR3 covers 11 residues. Trimming took off 7 bases at V and 4 bases at J, with 7 bases between the two ends. CDR1 and CDR2 (germline): SNHLY, FYNNEI. The CDR3 here is CASTLATEAFF. CDR3 sequence (DNA): TGTGCCAGCACGTTGGCCACTGAAGCTTTCTTT.

This rearrangement joins TRBV5-1 to TRBJ2-2; possibly TRBD2 for D (6 bases). Germline-derived CDR1 and CDR2 are SGHRS and YFSETQ. V dropped 3 bases and J dropped 7 bases, with 7 bases sitting between them. The CDR3 sequence is 12 residues long. In DNA form, the CDR3 reads TGCGCCAGCAGCTGGGAGGTCGGGGAGCTGTTTTTT. Residues: CASSWEVGELFF.

The chain employs TRBV7-9 and TRBJ1-1; D remains ambiguous. This CDR3 comprises 14 residues. Trimming pared 10 bases from V and 0 bases from J, leaving 15 bases between. The germline V gene has CDR1 SEHNR and CDR2 FQNEAQ (reference sequence). This chain's CDR3 is CANRAGSLNTEAFF. CDR3 DNA sequence: TGTGCCAACCGCGCGGGCAGCTTGAACACTGAAGCTTTCTTT.

This clonotype was seen many times. The chain carries TRBV7-2 and TRBJ2-5, with 11 positions matching TRBD2. J lost 4 bases, V lost 1 base, and 8 bases had no gene match. The germline V gene encodes CDR1 SGHTA and CDR2 FQGNSA. The CDR3 is 17 amino acids. The CDR3 spells CASSLGGLAGPRETQYF. The CDR3 DNA reads as TGTGCCAGCAGCTTAGGTGGACTAGCGGGCCCCCGAGAGACCCAGTACTTC.

The V gene is TRBV19, the J gene TRBJ2-2; D unresolved. CDR1 is LNHDA, CDR2 SQIVND, per germline (reference sequence). The V end was cut by 9 bases, the J end by 1 base, with 12 bases between. The CDR3 is made up of 14 amino acids. CDR3 sequence: CASRTLGNTGELFF. The CDR3 DNA follows: TGTGCCAGCCGAACCCTAGGGAACACCGGGGAGCTGTTTTTT.

The chain links TRBV7-9 to TRBJ1-2, with 7 bases fitting TRBD1. CDR3 length: 15 residues. With 1 base clipped from V and 8 bases from J, the junction kept 10 bases outside the gene matches. Germline V gives CDR1 SEHNR, CDR2 FQNEAQ (reference sequence). This CDR3 reads CASSLGQGPFRGYTF. In DNA, the CDR3 is TGTGCCAGCAGCTTAGGACAGGGACCCTTCCGGGGCTACACCTTC.

The V gene is TRBV12-3 or TRBV12-4, the J gene TRBJ2-5; tentative D call: TRBD2 (5 bases). The CDR3 sequence is 14 residues long. The V gene lost 4 bases and the J gene lost 1 base, with 10 bases spanning the gap. CDR3 nucleotide sequence: TGTGCCAGCAGTTCCGGGGAATCCCAAGAGACCCAGTACTTC. This gives the protein CASSSGESQETQYF.

V usage is TRBV7-8 and J usage is TRBJ2-1; 11 bases fit TRBD1. Per the germline V gene, CDR1 is SGHVS and CDR2 is FQNEAQ. CDR3 length: 15 residues. The V and J ends lost 8 bases and 3 bases, in that order; junction bases with no gene match: 6. For the CDR3, the DNA is TGTGCCAGCGGACAGGGGGCCCCCATCTACAATGAGCAGTTCTTC. Translating gives CASGQGAPIYNEQFF.

This sequence joins TRBV11-2 and TRBJ2-2; D is uncertain. CDR1 is SGHAT, CDR2 FQNNGV, per germline. V was shortened by 2 bases and J by 8 bases, with 12 bases between the two germline ends. The CDR3 length is 14 residues. The CDR3 protein is CASSLSPQGGELFF. The CDR3 bases are TGTGCCAGCAGCTTATCTCCCCAAGGGGGGGAGCTGTTTTTT.

J is TRBJ1-1 and V is TRBV6-1; D perhaps matches TRBD1 (6 bases). The CDR3 totals 11 residues. Deletions cut 3 bases from V and 12 bases from J, with 11 bases between. Germline CDR1 MNHNS, CDR2 SASEGT. Here the CDR3 DNA reads TGTGCCAGCAGTGATACAGGGTCGCCTTTCTTT. Its translation is CASSDTGSPFF.

The sample holds a few counts of this clonotype. The chain has TRBV12-3 or TRBV12-4 and TRBJ2-3, with D possibly TRBD1 on 6 matching bases. The CDR3 sequence is 14 residues long. V was pared by 10 bases and J by 0 bases, with 14 bases between. CDR3 region: CATRTESSTDTQYF. In DNA form, the CDR3 reads TGTGCCACCAGGACAGAATCTAGCACAGATACGCAGTATTTT.

Ten or more counts support this clonotype. The CDR3 here is CASSRLQREQYF. As DNA, the CDR3 is TGTGCCAGCAGCCGCCTACAGCGCGAGCAGTACTTC. This chain links TRBV7-2 with TRBJ2-7; D not certain. This CDR3 is 12 amino acids long. Germline CDR1 SGHTA, CDR2 FQGNSA. Between the trimmed V and J ends, which lost 5 bases and 6 bases, there was a span of 11 bases.

V usage is TRBV25-1 and J usage is TRBJ2-7, with D tentatively TRBD2 (5 bases). Trimming stripped 1 base from V and 6 bases from J, with 10 bases between. CDR3 length: 13 residues. Germline lookup yields CDR1 MGHDK and CDR2 SYGVNS. In DNA, the CDR3 is TGTGCCAGCAGTGAATCTAGCAGGTTCGAGCAGTACTTC. It codes for CASSESSRFEQYF.

Turning to this clonotype: A much larger clone differs from this one at a single base, so this may be a read error. The rearrangement uses TRBV12-3 or TRBV12-4 and TRBJ1-1; no definite D call. The CDR3 extends over 13 amino acids. The CDR3 DNA is TGTGCCAGCAGAGTACTGCCGAACACTGAAGCTTTATTT. Encoded protein: CASRVLPNTEALF.

The sample holds many counts of this clonotype. This chain uses TRBV7-2 with TRBJ2-3; D possibly corresponds to TRBD2 (7 bases). V was clipped by 1 base and J by 6 bases, with 14 bases between them. Germline V gene data show CDR1 as SGHTA and CDR2 as FQGNSA. There are 15 residues in the CDR3. CDR3 bases: TGTGCCAGCAGCTTAGGTGCGGGGGCCGGGGATACGCAGTATTTT. Translated, it gives CASSLGAGAGDTQYF.

J is TRBJ1-2 and V is TRBV28; D unclear. The CDR3 totals 16 residues. Germline values: CDR1 MDHEN, CDR2 SYDVKM. V was trimmed by 1 base and J by 4 bases, leaving 16 bases between them. This CDR3 is CASSLSPRPGSYGYTF. CDR3 in DNA: TGTGCCAGCAGTTTATCCCCCCGACCAGGATCCTATGGCTACACCTTC.

This clonotype was seen ten or more times. The chain recombines TRBV7-2 with TRBJ2-7; 10 positions agree with TRBD2. The CDR3 runs to 14 residues. V shed 5 bases and J 5 bases; nucleotides not matched to a gene: 6. Germline assignment: CDR1 SGHTA and CDR2 FQGNSA. CDR3 region: CASSGSGRLHEQYF. The CDR3 nucleotides are TGTGCCAGCAGCGGTAGCGGGAGGCTCCACGAGCAGTACTTC.

This clonotype has more than one count but fewer than ten. The rearrangement links TRBV12-3 or TRBV12-4 to TRBJ1-4, with TRBD1 matching over 7 bases. This CDR3 contains 13 residues. Losses at the gene ends were 9 bases for V and 4 bases for J; bases not matched to a gene: 5. The DNA for the CDR3 is TGTGCCAGTCGGACAGGCCGTAATGAAAAACTGTTTTTT. The encoded protein is CASRTGRNEKLFF.

On this clonotype: One base away lies a much larger clone, so this may be a sequencing read error. The chain has TRBV5-6 and TRBJ2-7; a possible D gene is TRBD1 (6 bases). This CDR3 comprises 14 residues. Germline CDR1 reads SGHDT; CDR2 reads YYEEEE. CDR3 DNA sequence: TGTGCCAGCAGCTCCCGGGACAACTCCTACGAGCATTACTTC. It encodes CASSSRDNSYEHYF. Full variable domain (remainder filled in from reference TRBV5-6 and TRBJ2-7): DAGVTQSPTHLIKTRGQQVTLRCSPKSGHDTVSWYQQALGQGPQFIFQYYEEEERQRGNFPDRFSGHQFPNYSSELNVNALLLGDSALYLCASSSRDNSYEHYFGPGTRLTVT.

The chain links TRBV19 to TRBJ1-1; D not resolved. The CDR3 has 15 residues. Germline V gene data show CDR1 as LNHDA and CDR2 as SQIVND (reference sequence). Trimming left V 5 bases short and J 0 bases short, with 13 bases between. DNA of the CDR3: TGTGCCAGTAGTTGGGGAACAGCCCTGAACACTGAAGCTTTCTTT. This encodes CASSWGTALNTEAFF.

The CDR3 DNA is TGCGCCAGCAGTGACTTTTCGACAGACCTTAACTATGGCTACACCTTC. As protein: CASSDFSTDLNYGYTF. The chain combines TRBV10-2 with TRBJ1-2; weak D call: TRBD1 (5 bases). Germline V gene lookup returns CDR1 WSHSY and CDR2 SAAADI. The CDR3 length is 16 residues. V gave up 3 bases and J gave up 1 base, with 15 bases separating them.

The chain joins TRBV3-1 to TRBJ1-3; the match to TRBD1 covers 7 bases. The CDR3 is made up of 19 amino acids. Per the germline V gene, CDR1 is LGHDT and CDR2 is YNNKEL (reference sequence). The J segment lost 0 bases and the V segment lost 1 base, leaving 12 bases of the junction unmatched. The CDR3 DNA follows: TGTGCCAGCAGCCAAGGGAGGCTGGACAGGAGTAACTCTGGAAACACCATATATTTT. This codes for CASSQGRLDRSNSGNTIYF.

V and J are TRBV27 and TRBJ1-1; D is ambiguous. V lost 3 bases and J 0 bases, leaving 11 bases between the germline ends. The CDR3 has 15 residues. The germline gives CDR1 MNHEY, CDR2 SMNVEV (reference sequence). Written as DNA, the CDR3 is TGTGCCAGCAGTTTTGAACCAGGCATGAACACTGAAGCTTTCTTT. Translating gives CASSFEPGMNTEAFF.

This clonotype has ten or more counts. The V call is TRBV7-2, the J call TRBJ2-1, with D maybe TRBD1 (5 bases). This CDR3 comprises 15 residues. V was pared by 1 base and J by 0 bases, with 7 bases between. Germline V gene sequence: CDR1 SGHTA, CDR2 FQGNSA. CDR3 residues: CASSLGDSSYNEQFF. CDR3 DNA sequence: TGTGCCAGCAGCTTAGGCGACAGCTCCTACAATGAGCAGTTCTTC.

This clonotype was seen more than once but under ten times. The chain joins TRBV11-2 to TRBJ2-1; TRBD2 agrees at 11 bases. The CDR3 runs to 14 residues. The trim removed 7 bases at V and 14 bases at J, leaving 13 bases unmatched. Germline lookup yields CDR1 SGHAT and CDR2 FQNNGV. CDR3 coding DNA: TGTGCCAGCACCCAACTAGCGGGAGTGATTCTCAAGTTCTTC. It specifies CASTQLAGVILKFF.

This clonotype was counted ten times or more. The chain employs TRBV5-4 and TRBJ2-6; no definite D call. V was pared by 4 bases and J by 0 bases, with 8 bases between. Germline CDR1 is SGHNT and CDR2 is YYREEE (reference sequence). The CDR3 length is 15 residues. The CDR3 spells CASSPPPSGANVLTF. The CDR3 nucleotides read TGTGCCAGCAGCCCCCCCCCCTCTGGGGCCAACGTCCTGACTTTC.

V is TRBV5-6 and J is TRBJ2-1; either TRBD1 or TRBD2 may supply D (6 bases each). The germline V and J ends were trimmed by 1 base and 8 bases, with 16 bases remaining between them. In germline, CDR1 is SGHDT, CDR2 YYEEEE. This CDR3 region has 15 residues. Written as DNA, the CDR3 is TGTGCCAGCAGCTTGACAGGGTTGGGACTGGATGAGCAGTTCTTC. Its translation: CASSLTGLGLDEQFF.